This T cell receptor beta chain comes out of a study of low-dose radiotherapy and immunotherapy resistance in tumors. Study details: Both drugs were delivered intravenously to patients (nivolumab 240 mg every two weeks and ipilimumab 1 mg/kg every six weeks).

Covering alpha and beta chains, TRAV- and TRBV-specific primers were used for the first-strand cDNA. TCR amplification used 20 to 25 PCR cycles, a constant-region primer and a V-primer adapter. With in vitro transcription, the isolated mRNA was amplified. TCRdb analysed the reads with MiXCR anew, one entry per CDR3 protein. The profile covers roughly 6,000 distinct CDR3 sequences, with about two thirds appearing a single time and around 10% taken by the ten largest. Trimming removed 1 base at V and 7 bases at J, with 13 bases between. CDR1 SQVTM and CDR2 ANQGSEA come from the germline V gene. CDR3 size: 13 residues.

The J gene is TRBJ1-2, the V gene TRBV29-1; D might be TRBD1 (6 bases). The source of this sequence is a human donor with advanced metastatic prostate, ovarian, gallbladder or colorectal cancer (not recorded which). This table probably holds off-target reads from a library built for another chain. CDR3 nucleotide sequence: TGCAGCGTTGAAGGCACAGGGTCGGGTGGCTACACCTTC. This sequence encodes CSVEGTGSGGYTF. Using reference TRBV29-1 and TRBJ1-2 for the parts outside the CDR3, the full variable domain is SAVISQKPSRDICQRGTSLTIQCQVDSQVTMMFWYRQQPGQSLTLIATANQGSEATYESGFVIDKFPISRPNLTFSTLTVSNMSPEDSSIYLCSVEGTGSGGYTFGSGTRLTVV.